This T cell receptor beta chain was retrieved from a study of T cells in Graves' hyperthyroidism and ophthalmopathy. A patient was excluded if there was uncontrolled infection, other autoimmune disease, pregnancy or lactation. Amplified TCR beta CDR3 regions derived from RNA transcripts. Researchers ran a first-round RT-PCR on the TCR CDR3 using the HTBI primer set. A single record per CDR3 protein comes from TCRdb applying MiXCR to the multiplex PCR reads. The sample lists about 460,000 distinct CDR3 sequences, about 20% occurring once. This CDR3 is built from 13 residues. V was trimmed by 2 bases and J by 3 bases, leaving 7 bases between them. Germline CDR1 is MNHGY and CDR2 is SVAAGI.

V gene TRBV6-9 combines with J gene TRBJ1-2; weak D call: TRBD1 (6 bases). The sequence came from a woman between 65 and 79 years old with Graves' ophthalmopathy. Material: blood. CDR3 sequence: CASSYGTHYGYTF. The CDR3 nucleotides read TGTGCCAGCAGTTATGGGACACACTATGGCTACACCTTC.